A selection of T cell receptor beta chains follows, all from one sample in a study of blood T cell repertoires in COVID-19. TCRdb's table, derived via immunoSEQ multiplex PCR, lists solely in-frame clones and lacks some. The profile shows approximately 260,000 clones, roughly 88% of them singletons. Input material: PBMCs or T cells enriched from blood (not recorded which). The source of these receptors is a woman in her forties with acute COVID-19. Both conserved end residues are part of each CDR3. The D gene is left open where the match is weak. Size values are once, few and many counts, or a class for expanded clones, and some rows have none.

d_call	v_call	clone_size	j_call	cdr3_nt	cdr3_aa
-	TRBV11-2	-	TRBJ2-1	TGTGCCAGCGGCAAACGTTATAATGCCCACAATGAGCAGTTCTTC	CASGKRYNAHNEQFF
-	TRBV7-9	-	TRBJ2-1	TGTGCCAGCAGCTATAAGGGGGTCTACAATGAGCAGTTCTTC	CASSYKGVYNEQFF
TRBD1	TRBV7-9	-	TRBJ1-2	TGTGCCAGCAGCCCAGGGGACAGGTGGGGCTACACCTTC	CASSPGDRWGYTF
-	TRBV7-9	-	TRBJ2-2	TGTGCCAGCAGCTCTAAGGCGGGGCACACCGGGGAGCTGTTTTTT	CASSSKAGHTGELFF
TRBD2	TRBV11-2	-	TRBJ2-7	TGTGCCAGCAGCCCCGTAGCTAGCGGGAGGTACTACGAGCAGTACTTC	CASSPVASGRYYEQYF
-	TRBV4-1	-	TRBJ2-1	TGCGCCAGCAGCCAAGATCGACTAGCCTACAATGAGCAGTTCTTC	CASSQDRLAYNEQFF
TRBD1	TRBV28	once	TRBJ1-1	TGTGCCAGCAGAAGACAGGGTGGCACTGAAGCTTTCTTT	CASRRQGGTEAFF
-	TRBV3-1/TRBV3-2	-	TRBJ2-2	TGTGCCAGCAGCCAAGACCTGGACTTTTACACCGGGGAGCTGTTTTTT	CASSQDLDFYTGELFF
-	TRBV5-1	-	TRBJ1-3	TGCGCCAGCAGCTTGTCAGGGCCTGGAAACACCATATATTTT	CASSLSGPGNTIYF
-	TRBV18	-	TRBJ1-4	TGTGCCAGCTCGTTGGACAGAGAGAATGAAAAACTGTTTTTT	CASSLDRENEKLFF
TRBD2	TRBV30	-	TRBJ2-1	TGTGCCTGGAACACCCGCGATAGCGGGAGCGGGTTCTTC	CAWNTRDSGSGFF
TRBD1	TRBV11-2	-	TRBJ2-3	TGTGCCAGCAGCTTCCGGGACAGGAGCACAGATACGCAGTATTTT	CASSFRDRSTDTQYF
-	TRBV9	-	TRBJ2-7	TGTGCCAGCAGCGTAGCGGGAGCCCACGAGCAGTACTTC	CASSVAGAHEQYF
TRBD1	TRBV24-1	-	TRBJ2-1	TGTGCCACCAGTGATTTGGGACAGGGGGCCTACAATGAGCAGTTCTTC	CATSDLGQGAYNEQFF
-	TRBV24-1	-	TRBJ2-3	TGTGCCACCAGTGATGCGGCTAGCGCCATCACAGATACGCAGTATTTT	CATSDAASAITDTQYF
-	TRBV5-1	few	TRBJ1-4	TGCGCCAGCAGCCCTGGGACACTAACAACTAATGAAAAACTGTTTTTT	CASSPGTLTTNEKLFF
-	TRBV6-2/TRBV6-3	-	TRBJ2-1	TGTGCCAGCAGCCGGAGCGGAGCGGCCAATGAGCAGTTCTTC	CASSRSGAANEQFF
-	TRBV11-3	-	TRBJ1-3	TGTGCCAGCAGCCAGCAAGGGGCAGCCTCTGGAAACACCATATATTTT	CASSQQGAASGNTIYF
-	TRBV5-1	-	TRBJ2-1	TGCGCCAGCAGCTTTCCGGGACTCAACAATGAGCAGTTCTTC	CASSFPGLNNEQFF
-	TRBV24-1	once	TRBJ1-2	TGTGCCACCAGTGATAAACCACAGGGTGTCGGAGGCTACACCTTC	CATSDKPQGVGGYTF
-	TRBV2	few	TRBJ2-2	TGTGCCAGCAGGGGGGGCACAGGGAGGGAACGAATCACCGGGGAGCTGTTTTTT	CASRGGTGRERITGELFF
TRBD1	TRBV9	few	TRBJ1-2	TGTGCCAGCAGCGCCCCCGACAGGGGTTACTATGGCTACACCTTC	CASSAPDRGYYGYTF
TRBD1	TRBV6-1	few	TRBJ2-5	TGTGCCAGCAGTGAATGGACAGGGACGAAGACCCAGTACTTC	CASSEWTGTKTQYF